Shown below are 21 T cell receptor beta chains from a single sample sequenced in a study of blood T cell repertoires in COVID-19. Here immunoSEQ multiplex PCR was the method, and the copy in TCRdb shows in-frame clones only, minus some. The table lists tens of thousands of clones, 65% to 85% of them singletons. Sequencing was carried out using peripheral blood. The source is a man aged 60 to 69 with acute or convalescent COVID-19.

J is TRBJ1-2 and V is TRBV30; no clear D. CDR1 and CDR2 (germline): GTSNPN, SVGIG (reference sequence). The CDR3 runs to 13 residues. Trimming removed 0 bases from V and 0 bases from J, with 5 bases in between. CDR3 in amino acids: CAWSVGANYGYTF. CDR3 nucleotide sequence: TGTGCCTGGAGTGTCGGAGCTAACTATGGCTACACCTTC. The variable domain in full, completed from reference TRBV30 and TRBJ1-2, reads SQTIHQWPATLVQPVGSPLSLECTVEGTSNPNLYWYRQAAGRGLQLLFYSVGIGQISSEVPQNLSASRPQDRQFILSSKKLLLSDSGFYLCAWSVGANYGYTFGSGTRLTVV.

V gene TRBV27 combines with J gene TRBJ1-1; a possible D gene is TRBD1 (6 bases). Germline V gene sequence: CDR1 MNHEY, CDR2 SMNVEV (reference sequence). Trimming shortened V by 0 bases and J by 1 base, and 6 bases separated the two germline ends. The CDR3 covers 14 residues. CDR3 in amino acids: CASSLSDRNTEAFF. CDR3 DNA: TGTGCCAGCAGTTTATCGGACAGGAACACTGAAGCTTTCTTT.

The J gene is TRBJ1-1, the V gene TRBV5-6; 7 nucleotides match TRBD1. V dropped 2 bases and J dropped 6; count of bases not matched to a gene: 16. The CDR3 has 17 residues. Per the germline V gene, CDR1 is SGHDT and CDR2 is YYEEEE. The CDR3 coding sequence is TGTGCCAGCAGCTTCGGACACCAGGGGGAACAGCGGCCTGAAGCTTTCTTT. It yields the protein CASSFGHQGEQRPEAFF.

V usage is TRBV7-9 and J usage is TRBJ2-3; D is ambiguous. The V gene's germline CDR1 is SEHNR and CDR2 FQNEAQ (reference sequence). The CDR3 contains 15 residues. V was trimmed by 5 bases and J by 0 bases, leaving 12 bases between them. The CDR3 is CASSTSGSSTDTQYF. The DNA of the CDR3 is TGTGCCAGCAGCACCTCGGGTTCCAGCACAGATACGCAGTATTTT.

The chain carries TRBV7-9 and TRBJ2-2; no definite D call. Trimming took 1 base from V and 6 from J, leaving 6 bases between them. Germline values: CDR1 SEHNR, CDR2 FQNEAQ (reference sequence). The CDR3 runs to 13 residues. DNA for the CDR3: TGTGCCAGCAGCTTAGGAGGCGCCGGGGAGCTGTTTTTT. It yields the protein CASSLGGAGELFF.

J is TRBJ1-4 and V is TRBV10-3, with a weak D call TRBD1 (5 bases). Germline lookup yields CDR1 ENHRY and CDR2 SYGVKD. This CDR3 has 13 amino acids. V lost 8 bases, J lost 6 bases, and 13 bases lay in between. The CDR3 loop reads CAIWAGPDEKLFF. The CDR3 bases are TGTGCCATCTGGGCGGGACCCGATGAAAAACTGTTTTTT.

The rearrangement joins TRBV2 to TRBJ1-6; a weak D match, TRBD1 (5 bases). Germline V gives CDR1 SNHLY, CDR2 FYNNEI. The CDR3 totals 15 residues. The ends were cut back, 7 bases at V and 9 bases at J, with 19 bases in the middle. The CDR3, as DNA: TGTGCCAGCACTCTCGGGGGGGAGAGTGGTTCACCCCTCCACTTT. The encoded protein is CASTLGGESGSPLHF.

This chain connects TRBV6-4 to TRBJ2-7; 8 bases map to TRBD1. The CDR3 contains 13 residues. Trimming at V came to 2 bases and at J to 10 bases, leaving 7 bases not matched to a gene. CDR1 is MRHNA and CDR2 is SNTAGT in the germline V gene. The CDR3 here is CASSDPKDRDQYF. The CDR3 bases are TGTGCCAGCAGTGACCCAAAGGACAGGGATCAGTACTTC.

The CDR3 nucleotides are TGCAGTGCAGGGGGTCCGTTCTTC. Amino acids: CSAGGPFF. The V call is TRBV20-1, the J call TRBJ2-1; D is perhaps TRBD1 (6 bases). From germline, CDR1 is DFQATT and CDR2 SNEGSKA (reference sequence). V shed 6 bases and J shed 15 bases, with 9 bases lying between them. The CDR3 sequence is 8 residues long.

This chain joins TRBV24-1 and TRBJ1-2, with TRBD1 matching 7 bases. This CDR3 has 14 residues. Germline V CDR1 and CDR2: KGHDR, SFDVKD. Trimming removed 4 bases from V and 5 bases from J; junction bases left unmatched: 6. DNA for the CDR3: TGTGCCACCAGTGACCGGGACAGAGCTTATGGCTACACCTTC. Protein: CATSDRDRAYGYTF.

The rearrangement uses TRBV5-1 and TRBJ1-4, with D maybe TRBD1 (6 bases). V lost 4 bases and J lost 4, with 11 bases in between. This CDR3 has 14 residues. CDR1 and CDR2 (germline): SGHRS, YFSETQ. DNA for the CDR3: TGCGCCAGCAGCCCCAGGACAGTTAATGAAAAACTGTTTTTT. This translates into CASSPRTVNEKLFF.

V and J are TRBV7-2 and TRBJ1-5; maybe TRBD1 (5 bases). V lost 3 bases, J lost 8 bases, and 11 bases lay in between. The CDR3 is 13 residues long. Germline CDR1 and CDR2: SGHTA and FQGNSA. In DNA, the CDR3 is TGTGCCAGCAGCTTGGGGGGAAAAGAGCCCCAGCATTTT. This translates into CASSLGGKEPQHF.

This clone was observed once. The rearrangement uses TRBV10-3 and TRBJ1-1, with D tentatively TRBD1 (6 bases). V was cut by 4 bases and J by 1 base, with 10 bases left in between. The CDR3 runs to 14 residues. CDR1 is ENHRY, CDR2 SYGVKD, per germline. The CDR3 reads CAISGGHPNTEAFF. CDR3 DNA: TGTGCCATCAGTGGGGGACACCCGAACACTGAAGCTTTCTTT.

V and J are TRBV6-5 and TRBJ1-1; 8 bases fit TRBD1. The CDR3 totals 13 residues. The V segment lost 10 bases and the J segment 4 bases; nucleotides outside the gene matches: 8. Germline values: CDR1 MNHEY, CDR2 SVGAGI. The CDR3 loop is CAITRGQVTEAFF. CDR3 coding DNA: TGTGCCATAACGAGGGGACAGGTCACTGAAGCTTTCTTT.

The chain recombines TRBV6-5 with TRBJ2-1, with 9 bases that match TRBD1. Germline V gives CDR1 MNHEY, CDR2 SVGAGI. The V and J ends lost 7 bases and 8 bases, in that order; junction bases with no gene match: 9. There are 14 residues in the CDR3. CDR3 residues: CASTPDRGGDEQFF. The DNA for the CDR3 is TGTGCCAGCACCCCGGACAGGGGAGGGGATGAGCAGTTCTTC.

The CDR3 nucleotides read TGTGCCAGCAGGGATGGTTCAGGGTTAGATACGCAGTATTTT. Translated, it gives CASRDGSGLDTQYF. The gene calls are TRBV2 and TRBJ2-3; TRBD1 might be the D (5 bases). Between the trimmed V and J ends, which lost 6 bases and 5 bases, there was a span of 15 bases. Germline V gene data show CDR1 as SNHLY and CDR2 as FYNNEI. The CDR3 runs to 14 residues.

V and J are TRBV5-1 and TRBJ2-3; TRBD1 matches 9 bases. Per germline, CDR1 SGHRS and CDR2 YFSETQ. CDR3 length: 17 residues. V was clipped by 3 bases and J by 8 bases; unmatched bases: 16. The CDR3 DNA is TGCGCCAGCAGCTCCCTAACGGGACAGGGAACTGAGGGTACGCAGTATTTT. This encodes CASSSLTGQGTEGTQYF.

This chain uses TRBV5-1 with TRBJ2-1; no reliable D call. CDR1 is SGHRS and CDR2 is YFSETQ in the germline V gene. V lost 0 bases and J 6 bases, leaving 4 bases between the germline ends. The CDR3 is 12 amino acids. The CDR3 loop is CASSLAGNEQFF. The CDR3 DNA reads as TGCGCCAGCAGCTTGGCAGGCAATGAGCAGTTCTTC. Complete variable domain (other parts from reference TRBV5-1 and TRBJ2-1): KAGVTQTPRYLIKTRGQQVTLSCSPISGHRSVSWYQQTPGQGLQFLFEYFSETQRNKGNFPGRFSGRQFSNSRSEMNVSTLELGDSALYLCASSLAGNEQFFGPGTRLTVL.

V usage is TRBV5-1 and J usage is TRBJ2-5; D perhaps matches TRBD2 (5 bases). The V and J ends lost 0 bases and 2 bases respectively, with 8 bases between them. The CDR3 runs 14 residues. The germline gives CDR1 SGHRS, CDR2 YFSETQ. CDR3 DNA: TGCGCCAGCAGCTTGGCCCCGGGGCAAGAGACCCAGTACTTC. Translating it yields CASSLAPGQETQYF.

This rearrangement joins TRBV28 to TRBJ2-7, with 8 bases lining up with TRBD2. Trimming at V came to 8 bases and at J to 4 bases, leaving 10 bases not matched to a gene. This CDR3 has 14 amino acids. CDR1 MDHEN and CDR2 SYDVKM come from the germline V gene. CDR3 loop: CASSTGGAKYEQYF. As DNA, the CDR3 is TGTGCCAGCTCCACCGGGGGGGCTAAATACGAGCAGTACTTC.

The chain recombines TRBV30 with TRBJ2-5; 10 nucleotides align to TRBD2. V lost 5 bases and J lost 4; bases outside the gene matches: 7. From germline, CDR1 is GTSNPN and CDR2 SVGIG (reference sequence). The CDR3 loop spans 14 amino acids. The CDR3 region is CAWAAGGIRETQYF. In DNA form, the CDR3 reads TGTGCCTGGGCAGCGGGGGGGATACGAGAGACCCAGTACTTC. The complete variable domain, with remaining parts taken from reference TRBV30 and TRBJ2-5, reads SQTIHQWPATLVQPVGSPLSLECTVEGTSNPNLYWYRQAAGRGLQLLFYSVGIGQISSEVPQNLSASRPQDRQFILSSKKLLLSDSGFYLCAWAAGGIRETQYFGPGTRLLVL.